This T cell receptor beta chain was observed in a study of early T cells in non-severe SARS-CoV-2 infection. Study overall: Chains from this unsorted whole-blood bulk RNA could not be paired.

Attached unique molecular identifiers marked individual cDNA molecules. TCRdb fed the 5' RACE reads into MiXCR, producing one record per CDR3 protein. The profile shows some 96,000 distinct CDR3 sequences, about 12% of them singletons. Germline CDR1 reads MDHEN; CDR2 reads SYDVKM. This CDR3 has 15 amino acids. Trimming removed 7 bases from V and 2 bases from J; junction bases left unmatched: 7. Study conclusions and caveats: Lookups in VDJdb leaned toward anti-spike CD8 responses and missed private and CD4 specificities.

A remark on this clonotype: What it binds is not known.

The rearrangement links TRBV28 to TRBJ2-4, with TRBD1 identical over 8 bases. Sequencing used whole blood. The receptor was derived from an adult who was a healthcare worker with PCR-confirmed SARS-CoV-2 infection or an uninfected control (not recorded which). CDR3 sequence (DNA): TGTGCCAGCAACACACAGGGGGTACCCAAAAACATTCAGTACTTC. Translated: CASNTQGVPKNIQYF.